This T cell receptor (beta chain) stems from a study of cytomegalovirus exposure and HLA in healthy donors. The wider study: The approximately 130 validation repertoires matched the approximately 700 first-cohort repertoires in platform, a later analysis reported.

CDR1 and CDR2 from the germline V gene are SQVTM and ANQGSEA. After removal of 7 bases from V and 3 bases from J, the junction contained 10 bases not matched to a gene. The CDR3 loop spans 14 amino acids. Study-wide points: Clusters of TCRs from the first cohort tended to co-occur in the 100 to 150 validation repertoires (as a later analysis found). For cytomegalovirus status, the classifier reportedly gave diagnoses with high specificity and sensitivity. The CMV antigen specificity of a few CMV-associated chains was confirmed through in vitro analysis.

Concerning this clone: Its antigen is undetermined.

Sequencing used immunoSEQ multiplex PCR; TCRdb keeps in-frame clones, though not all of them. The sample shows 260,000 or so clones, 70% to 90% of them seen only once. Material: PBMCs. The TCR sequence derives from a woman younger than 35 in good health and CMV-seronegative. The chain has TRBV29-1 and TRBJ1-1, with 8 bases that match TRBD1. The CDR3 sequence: CSGGQGRVDTEAFF. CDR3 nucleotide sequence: TGCAGCGGTGGACAGGGCCGAGTAGACACTGAAGCTTTCTTT.